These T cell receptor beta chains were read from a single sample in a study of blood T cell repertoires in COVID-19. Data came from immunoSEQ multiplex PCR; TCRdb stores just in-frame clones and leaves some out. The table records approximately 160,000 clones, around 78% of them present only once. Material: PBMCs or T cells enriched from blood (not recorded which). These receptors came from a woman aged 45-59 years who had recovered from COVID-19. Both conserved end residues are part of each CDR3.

cdr3_aa: CASSLWQGVTDTQYF
cdr3_length: 15
v_call: TRBV7-8

cdr3_aa: CSASSKTGGYYPYGYTF
cdr3_length: 17
v_call: TRBV20-1

cdr3_aa: CASSGTGGNQPQHF
cdr3_length: 14
v_call: TRBV2

cdr3_aa: CASSLGRGNTEAFF
cdr3_length: 14
v_call: TRBV11-3

cdr3_aa: CASSFSATNEKLFF
cdr3_length: 14
v_call: TRBV7-9

cdr3_aa: CACLYRVKGEKLFF
cdr3_length: 14
v_call: TRBV30

cdr3_aa: CAWRPRGQGWLGQPQHF
cdr3_length: 17
v_call: TRBV30

cdr3_aa: CASSTGGKTQYF
cdr3_length: 12
v_call: TRBV19

cdr3_aa: CASSLAGTGGPHF
cdr3_length: 13
v_call: TRBV7-2

cdr3_aa: CASSLALGSNSPLHF
cdr3_length: 15
v_call: TRBV11-3

cdr3_aa: CASSRTSGGLNTGELFF
cdr3_length: 17
v_call: TRBV3-1/TRBV3-2

cdr3_aa: CASSPRTGIRSPLHF
cdr3_length: 15
v_call: TRBV9

cdr3_aa: CASSYGRASLNSPLHF
cdr3_length: 16
v_call: TRBV6-5

cdr3_aa: CASSRPPGTSGPKGNEQFF
cdr3_length: 19
v_call: TRBV11-3

cdr3_aa: CAWIDRGPANEKLFF
cdr3_length: 15
v_call: TRBV30

cdr3_aa: CAIGSGTSGNNEQFF
cdr3_length: 15
v_call: TRBV10-3

cdr3_aa: CASSRGVQPQHF
cdr3_length: 12
v_call: TRBV19

cdr3_aa: CASSLITALPNSEKLFF
cdr3_length: 17
v_call: TRBV28

cdr3_aa: CASSIAGVRKTEAFF
cdr3_length: 15
v_call: TRBV19